This T cell receptor beta chain was documented in a study of OX40 agonist ivuxolimab in advanced cancers. Concerning the study at large: Ivuxolimab was a fully human IgG2 agonistic monoclonal antibody targeting the costimulatory receptor OX40 (CD134). In the dose-escalation cohort, 82.7% of patients were male, and the mean age was approximately 55 years, with a range of 23 to 79. Partial responses occurred in three dose-escalation patients, of whom one had hepatocellular carcinoma and two had cutaneous melanoma. Prior anti-PD-1, anti-PD-L1 or anti-CTLA-4 therapy was permitted, and checkpoint inhibitors had been received by 40% to 50% of dose-escalation patients. The paper describes the monotherapy dose-escalation part (N = 52 patients) of the phase I trial of ivuxolimab. The purpose of peripheral TCRbeta sequencing was to test whether ivuxolimab changed TCR sequence diversity and led to clonal T-cell expansion. Intravenous ivuxolimab was administered to patients every 2 weeks at six dose levels: 0.01, 0.1, 0.3, 1.5, 3 and 10 mg/kg. Of the approximately 54 dose-escalation patients, hepatocellular carcinoma was present in about 20, melanoma in around 15, renal cell carcinoma in 9 and head and neck cancer in 9. What the study reported, not specific to this receptor: In the 0.1-3.0 mg/kg groups, partial responders had among the lowest normalized peripheral clonal expansion, particularly in CD8+ T cells. At doses of 0.1 to 3.0 mg/kg, clonal expansion of both CD4+ and CD8+ blood T cells was observed from baseline to week 6. After ivuxolimab, expanded clones were on average more numerous among CD8+ T cells than among CD4+ T cells. The antigen specificity of the clonally expanded peripheral T cells was not determined. Low levels of normalized T-cell clonal expansion were also shown by some nonresponding patients.

Genomic DNA was extracted from sorted cells for sequencing of the TCRbeta CDR3 region. TCRbeta CDR3 regions were sequenced using the immunoSEQ Assay. This immuneACCESS table, as held by TCRdb, lists in-frame sequences with V and J called but not all clones. Of the missing ones, under half trace to an unresolved V gene in checked studies; the others have no known cause. Across this sample there are 75,000 to 90,000 clones, with roughly 90% seen only once. The ten largest account for about 9% of the sample. Patients with a history of autoimmune disease or receiving systemic immunosuppression were excluded from the trial. Peripheral blood for TCR sequencing was drawn from every dose cohort at baseline, at cycle 4 day 1 and at cycle 7 day 1. Samples came from an open-label, multicenter, first-in-human phase I dose-escalation trial of ivuxolimab. Adults with locally advanced or metastatic melanoma, renal cell, hepatocellular, or head and neck squamous cell carcinoma were enrolled in the trial. Before TCR sequencing, CD4+ T cells and CD8+ T cells were sorted from peripheral blood as separate populations.

A note on this clone: There is no known antigen for this receptor. No base qualities exist here, and no much larger clone lies one base off it.

Between the V and J ends, shortened by 6 bases and 3 bases respectively, the junction contains 11 bases. The CDR3 covers 13 residues, taking in both the cysteine and the phenylalanine. Here the CDR3 DNA is all that survives: 39 bases in frame from base 1. Via the germline V gene (reference sequence), CDR1 is MNHEY and CDR2 SMNVEV. This specimen was CD4+ or CD8+ T cells sorted from blood, taken in a trial of the OX40 agonist ivuxolimab. The chain is assembled from TRBV27 and TRBJ1-2, and possibly TRBD1, on 5 matching bases. This TCR was sampled from an adult with an advanced solid tumor such as melanoma, head and neck, liver or kidney cancer. CDR3 sequence: CASSQRGDYGYTF. In nucleotide form, the sequence is TGTGCCAGCAGCCAAAGGGGCGACTATGGCTACACCTTC.